This T cell receptor beta chain was sequenced for a study of cytomegalovirus exposure and HLA in healthy donors. Both 60 Vbeta primers and 13 Jbeta primers went into the PCR. Assay: immunoSEQ multiplex PCR; the TCRdb copy retains only in-frame clones and omits some. The sample consists of about 140,000 clones, more than 65% of them appearing once. V was trimmed by 0 bases and J by 5 bases, leaving 14 bases between them. Germline V gives CDR1 GTSNPN, CDR2 SVGIG (reference sequence). The CDR3 is 15 amino acids. This clone has only a few counts. This sequence joins TRBV30 and TRBJ1-5, with a weak D call TRBD1 (6 bases). The specimen was PBMCs. The TCR was taken from a woman aged 25-40 years in good health and CMV-seronegative. CDR3 sequence reads: CAWSVPQTGHQPQHF. The CDR3 DNA sequence: TGTGCCTGGAGTGTACCCCAGACAGGTCATCAGCCCCAGCATTTT. Filled out from reference TRBV30 and TRBJ1-5, the complete variable domain reads SQTIHQWPATLVQPVGSPLSLECTVEGTSNPNLYWYRQAAGRGLQLLFYSVGIGQISSEVPQNLSASRPQDRQFILSSKKLLLSDSGFYLCAWSVPQTGHQPQHFGDGTRLSIL.